The T cell receptor beta chain under discussion was sequenced for a study of shared clonotypes between healthy human individuals. The table came from immunoSEQ multiplex PCR; TCRdb's copy has only in-frame clones and leaves some out. The profile shows around 600,000 clones, approximately 97% of them singletons. Trimming cost V 5 bases and J 1 base; bases outside gene matches: 7. The CDR3 has 15 amino acids. Germline-derived CDR1 and CDR2 are SEHNR and FQNEAQ (reference sequence). The chain is built from TRBV7-9 and TRBJ1-1; 7 bases are a match to TRBD1. Specimen: naive CD4+ T cells sorted from blood. Subset defined: CD45RA+ positively selected. The clonotype originates from a woman aged 25 to 45 in good health. This CDR3 reads CASSPLGTANTEAFF. CDR3 sequence (DNA): TGTGCCAGCAGCCCCCTGGGGACAGCGAACACTGAAGCTTTCTTT.